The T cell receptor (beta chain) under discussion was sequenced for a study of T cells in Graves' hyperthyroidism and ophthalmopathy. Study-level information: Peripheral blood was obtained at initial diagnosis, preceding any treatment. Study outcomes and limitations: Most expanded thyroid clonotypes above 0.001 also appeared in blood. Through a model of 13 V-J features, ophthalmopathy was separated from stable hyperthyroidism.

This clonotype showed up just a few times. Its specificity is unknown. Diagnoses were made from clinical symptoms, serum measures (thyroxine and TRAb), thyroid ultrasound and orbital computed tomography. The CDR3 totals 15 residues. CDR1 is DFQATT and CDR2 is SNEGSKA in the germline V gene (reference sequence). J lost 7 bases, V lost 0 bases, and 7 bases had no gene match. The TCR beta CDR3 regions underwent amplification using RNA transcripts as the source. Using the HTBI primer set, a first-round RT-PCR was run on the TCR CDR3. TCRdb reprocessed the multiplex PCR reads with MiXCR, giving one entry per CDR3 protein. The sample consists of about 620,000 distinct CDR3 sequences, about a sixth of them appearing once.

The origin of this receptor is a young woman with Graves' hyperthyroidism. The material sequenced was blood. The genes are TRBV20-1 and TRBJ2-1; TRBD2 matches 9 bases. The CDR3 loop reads CSARDLRGGRNEQFF. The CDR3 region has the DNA TGCAGTGCTAGAGATTTGCGGGGGGGGAGGAATGAGCAGTTCTTC.